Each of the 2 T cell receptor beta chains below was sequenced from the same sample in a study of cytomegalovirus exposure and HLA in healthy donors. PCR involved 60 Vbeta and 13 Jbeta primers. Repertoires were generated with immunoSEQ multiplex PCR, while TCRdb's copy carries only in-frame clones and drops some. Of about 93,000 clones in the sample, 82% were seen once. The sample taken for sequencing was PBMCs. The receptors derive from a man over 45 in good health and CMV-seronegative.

In DNA form, the CDR3 reads TGTGCCAGCCAACTTTACAGGAACACTGAAGCTTTCTTT. Its translation is CASQLYRNTEAFF. The chain combines TRBV6-5 with TRBJ1-1; D is undetermined. CDR3 length: 13 amino acids. Germline CDR1 reads MNHEY; CDR2 reads SVGAGI. V lost 8 bases to trimming and J lost 1 base, with 11 bases between them.

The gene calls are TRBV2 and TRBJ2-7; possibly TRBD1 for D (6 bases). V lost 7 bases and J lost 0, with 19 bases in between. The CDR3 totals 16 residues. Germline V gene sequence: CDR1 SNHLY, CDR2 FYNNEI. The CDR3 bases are TGTGCCAGCATCGCGGACAGTCTCTTACACTCCTACGAGCAGTACTTC. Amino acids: CASIADSLLHSYEQYF.